The 12 T cell receptor beta chains presented below share a single source sample, sequenced in a study of T cells in women clearing cervical HPV infection. Assay: immunoSEQ multiplex PCR; the TCRdb copy retains only in-frame clones and omits some. In total, the table holds about 23,000 clones. Sequenced material: blood buffy coat. The receptors stem from a woman aged 18-69 years with a cervical HPV16 infection that either progressed to CIN3+ or cleared (not recorded which).

A remark on this clone: The read falls 3 residues short of the CDR3 end, and the missing part is taken from the germline J gene. The chain couples TRBV20-1 to TRBJ2-7; weak D call: TRBD2 (6 bases). CDR1 and CDR2 (germline): DFQATT, SNEGSKA (reference sequence). This CDR3 contains 15 residues. V lost 7 bases, J lost 2 bases, and 21 bases lay in between. The sequenced part of the CDR3 DNA is TGCAGTGTTCTCTCCTATAGCGGAGCAACCTACGAG. This encodes CSVLSYSGATYE. The entire CDR3 protein reads CSVLSYSGATYEQYF.

The CDR3 is CASSPQGPTVGTEAFF. Incomplete CDR3 DNA: TGCGCCAGCAGCCCTCAGGGGCCTACAGTCGGCACTGAA. The chain links TRBV5-1 to TRBJ1-1, with a tentative D call TRBD1 (6 bases). The read is 3 residues too short to cover the CDR3 end, so that end is filled in from the germline J gene. V was cut by 4 bases and J by 4 bases, with 20 bases left in between. Germline CDR1 SGHRS, CDR2 YFSETQ. This CDR3 is built from 16 residues.

Details on this clone: The missing CDR3 end, 3 residues past where the read stops, is filled in from the germline J gene. The rearrangement uses TRBV6-2 or TRBV6-3 and TRBJ1-1; 7 bases align to TRBD1. The germline gives CDR1 MNHEY, CDR2 SVGEGT. The length of the CDR3 is 15 residues. V trimming: 2 bases; J trimming: 6 bases; junction bases outside the gene matches: 9. The part of the CDR3 DNA that was read is TGTGCCAGCAGTTACCACTTGGTGCAGGGGGCTGAA. It yields the protein CASSYHLVQGAE. The whole CDR3 protein is CASSYHLVQGAEAFF.

Comment on this clone: With the read ending 3 residues before the CDR3 end, the germline J gene is used to fill in that end. This chain uses TRBV5-1 with TRBJ1-2, with D perhaps matching TRBD1 (5 bases). The CDR3 runs to 13 residues. Trimming cost V 2 bases and J 4 bases, with 9 bases left between them. The V gene's germline CDR1 is SGHRS and CDR2 YFSETQ. The CDR3 bases that were read are TGCGCCAGCAGCTTCGGGCAGGGCTATGGC. It translates to CASSFGQGYG. In full, the CDR3 reads CASSFGQGYGYTF.

Notes on this clone: The read halts 3 residues ahead of the CDR3 end, with the missing end drawn from the germline J gene. The genes are TRBV4-1 and TRBJ2-7; the D gene is possibly TRBD2 (6 bases). Germline assignment: CDR1 MGHRA and CDR2 YSYEKL. This CDR3 spans 15 amino acids. Trimming shortened V by 0 bases and J by 4 bases, and 13 bases separated the two germline ends. The CDR3 loop is CASSQDMGGWYEQYF. The covered CDR3 bases are TGCGCCAGCAGCCAAGATATGGGGGGATGGTACGAG.

As for this clone: Coverage ceases 3 residues before the CDR3 finishes, and the germline J gene fills in the end. The chain links TRBV5-1 to TRBJ2-1; the D gene is possibly TRBD1 (5 bases). The CDR3 totals 16 residues. Germline loops: CDR1 SGHRS, CDR2 YFSETQ. The germline V and J ends were trimmed by 2 bases and 0 bases, with 12 bases remaining between them. Partial CDR3 DNA: TGCGCCAGCAGCTTAAGGGGCACAGTCTCCTACAATGAG. Protein product: CASSLRGTVSYNE. The full CDR3 protein is CASSLRGTVSYNEQFF.

On this clone itself: Sequencing ends 3 residues short of the CDR3 end; the germline J gene provides the rest. This rearrangement joins TRBV5-1 to TRBJ1-1; 8 nucleotides match TRBD1. Germline CDR1 and CDR2: SGHRS and YFSETQ. Losses at the gene ends were 3 bases for V and 6 bases for J; bases not matched to a gene: 7. The CDR3 loop spans 14 amino acids. This CDR3 reads CASSYTGGDAEAFF. The DNA read from the CDR3 is TGCGCCAGCAGCTACACAGGGGGAGATGCTGAA. Complete variable domain (other parts from reference TRBV5-1 and TRBJ1-1): KAGVTQTPRYLIKTRGQQVTLSCSPISGHRSVSWYQQTPGQGLQFLFEYFSETQRNKGNFPGRFSGRQFSNSRSEMNVSTLELGDSALYLCASSYTGGDAEAFFGQGTRLTVV.

In the case of this clone: The read ends 3 residues shy of where the CDR3 ends; the end is completed using the germline J gene. The rearrangement joins TRBV12-3 or TRBV12-4 to TRBJ1-5; D is undetermined. V was trimmed by 1 base and J by 3 bases, leaving 7 bases between them. The CDR3 loop spans 14 amino acids. The CDR3 spells CASSLEQLNQPQHF. CDR3 DNA (partial): TGTGCCAGCAGTTTAGAACAGCTCAATCAGCCC.

Comment on this clone: The CDR3 end lies 3 residues beyond the end of the read and is filled in from the germline J gene. The gene calls are TRBV10-1 and TRBJ2-1; TRBD2 matches 8 bases. The junction had 5 bases not matched to a gene; V was cut back by 5 bases and J by 2 bases. The CDR3 is 15 amino acids. Germline V gene sequence: CDR1 WNHNN, CDR2 SYGVQD (reference sequence). The part of the CDR3 DNA that was read is TGCGCCAGCAGTCTCGGGACTAGACCCTACAATGAG. Residues: CASSLGTRPYNE. The entire CDR3 reads CASSLGTRPYNEQFF.

Regarding this clone: The CDR3 goes on 3 residues after the read ends, and that part is filled in from the germline J gene. The chain employs TRBV20-1 and TRBJ1-5; D unresolved. Deletions cut 3 bases from V and 7 bases from J, with 16 bases between. The CDR3 loop spans 14 amino acids. Germline loops: CDR1 DFQATT, CDR2 SNEGSKA (reference sequence). The CDR3 DNA, read in part, is TGCAGTGCTAGCAATCAAGCGGACGGACAGCCC. Its translation: CSASNQADGQP. Given in full, the CDR3 is CSASNQADGQPQHF.

As regards this clone: The junction does not match germline at one end; this may be a read error. The CDR3 end falls 3 residues outside the read, so it is completed with the germline J gene. This chain joins TRBV4-2 and TRBJ1-2; 8 nucleotides align to TRBD1. The CDR3 contains 14 residues. Per the germline V gene, CDR1 is LGHNA and CDR2 is YNFKEQ. CDR3 bases read: TGCGCCAGCAGCCAAGGGACAGGCCACTATGGC. It codes for CASSQGTGHYG. The full CDR3 protein is CASSQGTGHYGYTF.

In regard to this clone: The read falls 3 residues short of the CDR3 end, and the missing part is taken from the germline J gene. V usage is TRBV10-3 and J usage is TRBJ2-3; 10 positions match TRBD2. The CDR3 sequence is 14 residues long. Germline V gene data show CDR1 as ENHRY and CDR2 as SYGVKD. V lost 10 bases, J lost 2 bases, and 6 bases stayed unmatched. This CDR3 is CATLAGELTDTQYF. The CDR3 bases that were read are TGTGCCACGCTAGCGGGAGAACTCACAGATACG.